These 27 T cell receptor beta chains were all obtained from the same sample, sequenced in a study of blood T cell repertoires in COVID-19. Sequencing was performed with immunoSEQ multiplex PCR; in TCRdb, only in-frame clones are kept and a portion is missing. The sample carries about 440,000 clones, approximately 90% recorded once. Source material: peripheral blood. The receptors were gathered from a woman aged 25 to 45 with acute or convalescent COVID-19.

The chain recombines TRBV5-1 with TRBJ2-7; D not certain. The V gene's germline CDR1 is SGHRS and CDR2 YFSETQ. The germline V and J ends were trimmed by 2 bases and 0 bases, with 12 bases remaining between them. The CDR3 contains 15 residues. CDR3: CASSFEPLSSYEQYF. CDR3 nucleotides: TGCGCCAGCAGCTTTGAACCCCTAAGCTCCTACGAGCAGTACTTC.

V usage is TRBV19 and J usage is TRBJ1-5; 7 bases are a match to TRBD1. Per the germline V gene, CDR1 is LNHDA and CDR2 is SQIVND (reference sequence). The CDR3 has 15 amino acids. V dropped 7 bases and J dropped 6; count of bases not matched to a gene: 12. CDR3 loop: CASIATGTLVQPQHF. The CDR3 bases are TGTGCCAGTATCGCGACAGGGACGCTGGTTCAGCCCCAGCATTTT.

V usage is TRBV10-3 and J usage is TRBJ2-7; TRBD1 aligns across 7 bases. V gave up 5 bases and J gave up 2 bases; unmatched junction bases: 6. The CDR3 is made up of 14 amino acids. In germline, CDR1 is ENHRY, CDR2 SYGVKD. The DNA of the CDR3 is TGTGCCATCAGTTCCGGGACAGCAGCCTACGAGCAGTACTTC. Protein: CAISSGTAAYEQYF.

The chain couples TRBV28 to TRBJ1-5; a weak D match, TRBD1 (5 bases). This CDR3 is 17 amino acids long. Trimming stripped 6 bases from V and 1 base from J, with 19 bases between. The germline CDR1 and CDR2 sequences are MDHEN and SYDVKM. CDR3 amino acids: CASSEVVGLVSNQPQHF. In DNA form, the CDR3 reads TGTGCCAGCAGCGAGGTCGTGGGACTTGTCAGCAATCAGCCCCAGCATTTT.

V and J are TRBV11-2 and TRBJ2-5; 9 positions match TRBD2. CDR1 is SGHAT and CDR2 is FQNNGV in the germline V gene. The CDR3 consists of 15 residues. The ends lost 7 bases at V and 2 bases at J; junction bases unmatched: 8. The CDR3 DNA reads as TGTGCCAGCACCTTGGGGCTAGCGGGGCAAGAGACCCAGTACTTC. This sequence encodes CASTLGLAGQETQYF.

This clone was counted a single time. CDR3 sequence (DNA): TGTGCCAGCAGCTCCAGCAGACCAGGGGGCTATGGCTACACCTTC. Protein: CASSSSRPGGYGYTF. The chain couples TRBV9 to TRBJ1-2; 7 bases align to TRBD1. The CDR3 consists of 15 residues. In germline, CDR1 is SGDLS, CDR2 YYNGEE. V lost 4 bases to trimming and J lost 4 bases; unmatched junction nucleotides: 10.

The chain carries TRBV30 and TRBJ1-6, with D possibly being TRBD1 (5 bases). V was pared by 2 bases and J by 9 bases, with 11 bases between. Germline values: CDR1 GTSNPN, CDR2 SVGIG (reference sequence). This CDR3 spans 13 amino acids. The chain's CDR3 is CAWSSGMISPLHF. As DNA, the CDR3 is TGTGCCTGGAGTTCAGGGATGATTTCACCCCTCCACTTT.

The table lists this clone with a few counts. DNA for the CDR3: TGTGCCAGCAGACGCCGGGACAGGCCCTTTTACGAGCAGTACTTC. This sequence encodes CASRRRDRPFYEQYF. The rearrangement links TRBV3-1 (or the pseudogene TRBV3-2) to TRBJ2-7, with 8 bases matching TRBD1. V lost 6 bases, J lost 4 bases, and 11 bases stayed unmatched. Germline V gene data show CDR1 as LGHDT and CDR2 as YNNKEL (reference sequence). This CDR3 comprises 15 residues.

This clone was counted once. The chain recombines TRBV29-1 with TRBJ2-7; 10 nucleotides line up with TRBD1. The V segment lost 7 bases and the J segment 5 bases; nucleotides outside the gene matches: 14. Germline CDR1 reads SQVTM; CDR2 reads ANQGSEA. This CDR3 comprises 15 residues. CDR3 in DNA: TGCAGCGCCGCGAAGACAGGGGGCTATCGGGACGAGCAGTACTTC. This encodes CSAAKTGGYRDEQYF.

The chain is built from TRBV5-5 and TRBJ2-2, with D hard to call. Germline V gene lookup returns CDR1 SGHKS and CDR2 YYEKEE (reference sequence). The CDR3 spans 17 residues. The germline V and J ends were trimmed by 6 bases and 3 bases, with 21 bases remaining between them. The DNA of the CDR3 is TGTGCCAGCACCCTAACCCCAGGTTATGATTACACCGGGGAGCTGTTTTTT. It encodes CASTLTPGYDYTGELFF.

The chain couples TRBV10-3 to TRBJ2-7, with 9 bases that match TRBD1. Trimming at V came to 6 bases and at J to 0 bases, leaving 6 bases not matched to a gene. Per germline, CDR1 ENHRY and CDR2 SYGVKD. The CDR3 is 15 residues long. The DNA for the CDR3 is TGTGCCATCAGGGGGACAGGGAAAAGCTCCTACGAGCAGTACTTC. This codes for CAIRGTGKSSYEQYF.

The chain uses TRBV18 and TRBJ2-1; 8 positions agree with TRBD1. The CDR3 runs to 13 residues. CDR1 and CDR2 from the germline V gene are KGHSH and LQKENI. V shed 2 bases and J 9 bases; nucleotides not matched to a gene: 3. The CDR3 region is CASSPARGPEQFF. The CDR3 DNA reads TGTGCCAGCTCACCAGCCAGGGGGCCTGAGCAGTTCTTC.

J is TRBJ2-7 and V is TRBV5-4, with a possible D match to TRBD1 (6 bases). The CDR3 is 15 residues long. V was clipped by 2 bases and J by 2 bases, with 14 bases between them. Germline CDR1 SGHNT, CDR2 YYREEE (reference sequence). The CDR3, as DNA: TGTGCCAGCAGCTTAGGGGGTAAGATAGCCTACGAGCAGTACTTC. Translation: CASSLGGKIAYEQYF.

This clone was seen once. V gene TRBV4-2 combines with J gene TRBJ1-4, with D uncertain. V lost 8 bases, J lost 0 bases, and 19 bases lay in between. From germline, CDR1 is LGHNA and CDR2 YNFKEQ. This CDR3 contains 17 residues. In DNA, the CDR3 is TGTGCCAGCGGTGTGGGAGGGCGGAGTTCAACTAATGAAAAACTGTTTTTT. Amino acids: CASGVGGRSSTNEKLFF.

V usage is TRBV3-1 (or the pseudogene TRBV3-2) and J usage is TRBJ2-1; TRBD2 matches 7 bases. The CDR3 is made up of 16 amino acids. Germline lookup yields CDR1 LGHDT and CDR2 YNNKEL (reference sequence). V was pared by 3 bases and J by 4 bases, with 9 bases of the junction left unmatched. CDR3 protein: CASSHPSGDPYNEQFF. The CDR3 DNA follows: TGTGCCAGCAGCCACCCGAGCGGGGATCCTTACAATGAGCAGTTCTTC.

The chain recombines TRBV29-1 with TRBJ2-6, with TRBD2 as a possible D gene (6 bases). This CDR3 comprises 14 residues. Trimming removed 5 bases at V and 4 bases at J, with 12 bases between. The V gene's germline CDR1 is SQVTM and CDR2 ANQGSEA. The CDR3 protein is CSVRGLEGANVLTF. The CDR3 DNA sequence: TGCAGCGTTCGGGGGTTAGAAGGGGCCAACGTCCTGACTTTC.

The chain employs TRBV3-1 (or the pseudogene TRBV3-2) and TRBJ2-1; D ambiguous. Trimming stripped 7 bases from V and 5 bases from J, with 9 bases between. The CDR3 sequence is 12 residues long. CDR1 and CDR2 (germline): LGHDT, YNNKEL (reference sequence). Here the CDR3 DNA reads TGTGCCAGCATTAGTATGAACAATGAGCAGTTCTTC. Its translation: CASISMNNEQFF.

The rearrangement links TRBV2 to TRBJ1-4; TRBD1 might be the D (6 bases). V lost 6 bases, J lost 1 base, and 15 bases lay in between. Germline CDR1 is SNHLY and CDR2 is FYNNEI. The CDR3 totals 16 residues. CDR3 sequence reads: CASRYREVGTNEKLFF. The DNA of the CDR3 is TGTGCCAGCAGGTACAGGGAAGTAGGAACTAATGAAAAACTGTTTTTT. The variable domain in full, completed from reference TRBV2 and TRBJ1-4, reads EPEVTQTPSHQVTQMGQEVILRCVPISNHLYFYWYRQILGQKVEFLVSFYNNEISEKSEIFDDQFSVERPDGSNFTLKIRSTKLEDSAMYFCASRYREVGTNEKLFFGSGTQLSVL.

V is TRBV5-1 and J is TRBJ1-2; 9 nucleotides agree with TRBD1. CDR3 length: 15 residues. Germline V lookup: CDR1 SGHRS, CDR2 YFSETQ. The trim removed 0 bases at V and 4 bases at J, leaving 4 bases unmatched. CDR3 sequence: CASSLDRDRVYGYTF. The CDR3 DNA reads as TGCGCCAGCAGCTTGGACCGGGACAGGGTCTATGGCTACACCTTC. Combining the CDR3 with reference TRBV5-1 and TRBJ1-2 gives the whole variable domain KAGVTQTPRYLIKTRGQQVTLSCSPISGHRSVSWYQQTPGQGLQFLFEYFSETQRNKGNFPGRFSGRQFSNSRSEMNVSTLELGDSALYLCASSLDRDRVYGYTFGSGTRLTVV.

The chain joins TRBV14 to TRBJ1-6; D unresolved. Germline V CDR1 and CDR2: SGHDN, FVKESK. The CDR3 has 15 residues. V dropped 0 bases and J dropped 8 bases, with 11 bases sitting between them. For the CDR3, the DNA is TGTGCCAGCAGCCAAGATCTCAGGTTCTATTCACCCCTCCACTTT. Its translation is CASSQDLRFYSPLHF.

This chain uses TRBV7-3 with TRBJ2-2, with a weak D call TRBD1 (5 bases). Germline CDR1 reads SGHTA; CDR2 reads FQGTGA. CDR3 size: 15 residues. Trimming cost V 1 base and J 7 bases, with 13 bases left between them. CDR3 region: CASSLSLGRYGELFF. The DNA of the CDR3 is TGTGCCAGCAGCTTAAGCCTGGGGCGGTACGGGGAGCTGTTTTTT.

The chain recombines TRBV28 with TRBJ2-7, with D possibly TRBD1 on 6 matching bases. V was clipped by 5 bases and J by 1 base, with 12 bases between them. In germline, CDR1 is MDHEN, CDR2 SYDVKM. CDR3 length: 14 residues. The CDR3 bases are TGTGCCAGCAGTCAAAGGCAGGGGTCCTACGAGCAGTACTTC. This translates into CASSQRQGSYEQYF.

The CDR3 loop reads CAISEDRDNYEQYF. The DNA of the CDR3 is TGTGCCATCAGCGAAGACAGAGACAACTACGAGCAGTACTTC. The chain carries TRBV10-3 and TRBJ2-7; D is perhaps TRBD1 (5 bases). Germline V CDR1 and CDR2: ENHRY, SYGVKD. The CDR3 consists of 14 residues. The V end lost 6 bases, the J end lost 3 bases, and 15 bases lay between the germline ends.

CDR3 nucleotides: TGTGCCAGCAGCGGGAACGGGGGTAGCAATCAGCCCCAGCATTTT. Translation gives CASSGNGGSNQPQHF. V gene TRBV7-8 combines with J gene TRBJ1-5; D may be TRBD1 (5 bases). CDR3 length equals 15 residues. Germline V lookup: CDR1 SGHVS, CDR2 FQNEAQ. V was cut by 5 bases and J by 0 bases, with 11 bases left in between.

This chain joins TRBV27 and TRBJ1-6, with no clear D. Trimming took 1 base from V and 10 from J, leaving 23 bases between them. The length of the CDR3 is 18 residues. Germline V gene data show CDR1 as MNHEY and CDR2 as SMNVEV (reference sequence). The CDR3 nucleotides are TGTGCCAGCAGTTTATTGGGCAAAGGTGCCCAAGGTGAATCACCCCTCCACTTT. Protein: CASSLLGKGAQGESPLHF.

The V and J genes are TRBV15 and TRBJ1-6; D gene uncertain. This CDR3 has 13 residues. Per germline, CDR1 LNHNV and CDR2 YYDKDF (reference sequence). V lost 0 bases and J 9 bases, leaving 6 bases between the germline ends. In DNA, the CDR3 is TGTGCCACCAGCAGAGAAATTCGTTCACCCCTCCACTTT. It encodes CATSREIRSPLHF.

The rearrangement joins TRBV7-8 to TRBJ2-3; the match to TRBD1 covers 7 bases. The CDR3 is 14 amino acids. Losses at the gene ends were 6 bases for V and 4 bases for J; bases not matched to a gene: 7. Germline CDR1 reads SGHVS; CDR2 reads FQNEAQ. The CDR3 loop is CASSPRGLSDTQYF. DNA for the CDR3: TGTGCCAGCAGTCCAAGGGGGCTCTCAGATACGCAGTATTTT.